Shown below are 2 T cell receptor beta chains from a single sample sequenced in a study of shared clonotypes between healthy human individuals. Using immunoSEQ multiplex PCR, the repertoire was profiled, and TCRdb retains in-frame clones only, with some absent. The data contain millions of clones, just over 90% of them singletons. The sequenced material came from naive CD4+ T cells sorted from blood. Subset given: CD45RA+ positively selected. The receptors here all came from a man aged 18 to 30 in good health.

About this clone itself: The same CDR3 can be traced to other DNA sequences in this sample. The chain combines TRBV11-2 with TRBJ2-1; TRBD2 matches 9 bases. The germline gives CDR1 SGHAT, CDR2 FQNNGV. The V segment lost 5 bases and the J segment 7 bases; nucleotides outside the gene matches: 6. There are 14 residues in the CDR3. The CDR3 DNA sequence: TGTGCCAGCAGCCCCTTGGCGGGGGGGAATGAGCAGTTCTTC. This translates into CASSPLAGGNEQFF.

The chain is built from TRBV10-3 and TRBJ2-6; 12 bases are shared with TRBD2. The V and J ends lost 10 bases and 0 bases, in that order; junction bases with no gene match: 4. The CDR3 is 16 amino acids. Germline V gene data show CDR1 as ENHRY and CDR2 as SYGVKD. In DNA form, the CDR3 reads TGTGCCACCGGACTAGCGGGGCTCTCTGGGGCCAACGTCCTGACTTTC. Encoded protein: CATGLAGLSGANVLTF.